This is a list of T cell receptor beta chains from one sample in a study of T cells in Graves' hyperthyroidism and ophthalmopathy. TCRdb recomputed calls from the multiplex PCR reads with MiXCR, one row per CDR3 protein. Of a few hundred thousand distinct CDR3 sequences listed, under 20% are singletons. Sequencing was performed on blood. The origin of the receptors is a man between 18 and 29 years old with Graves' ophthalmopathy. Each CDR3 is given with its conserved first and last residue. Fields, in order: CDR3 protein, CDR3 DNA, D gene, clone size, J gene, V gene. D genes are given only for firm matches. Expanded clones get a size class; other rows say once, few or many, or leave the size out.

CSASGRGWYQETQYF	TGCAGTGCTAGTGGACGGGGGTGGTACCAAGAGACCCAGTACTTC	-	many	TRBJ2-5	TRBV20-1
CASSESGQGWGGELFF	TGTGCCAGCAGTGAGTCGGGACAGGGTTGGGGCGGGGAGCTGTTTTTT	TRBD1	-	TRBJ2-2	TRBV2
CASSIGVAGTETQYF	TGTGCCAGCAGCATAGGGGTAGCGGGGACTGAGACCCAGTACTTC	TRBD2	many	TRBJ2-5	TRBV5-5
CSARSQTYGYTF	TGCAGTGCTAGGAGTCAGACCTATGGCTACACCTTC	-	many	TRBJ1-2	TRBV20-1
CASSLTPARDTQYF	TGTGCCAGCAGCTTAACCCCGGCTCGGGATACGCAGTATTTT	-	many	TRBJ2-3	TRBV7-9
CASSQLPLKFDQQFF	TGCGCCAGCAGCCAACTTCCCCTAAAATTCGACCAGCAGTTCTTC	-	few	TRBJ2-1	TRBV4-1
CASSAPGTGTSYEQYF	TGTGCCAGCAGCGCACCCGGGACAGGCACCTCCTACGAGCAGTACTTC	TRBD1	many	TRBJ2-7	TRBV5-6
CASTPYAGESNEQFF	TGTGCCAGTACCCCATATGCGGGGGAATCCAATGAGCAGTTCTTC	TRBD2	-	TRBJ2-1	TRBV19
CAIRRGGGNPNTEAFF	TGTGCCATCAGGAGGGGCGGAGGAAACCCGAACACTGAAGCTTTCTTT	-	many	TRBJ1-1	TRBV10-3
CASSGRDSNYGYTF	TGTGCCAGCAGCGGGAGGGACAGCAACTATGGCTACACCTTC	TRBD1	-	TRBJ1-2	TRBV9
CSAEVWRGGVNTQYF	TGCAGTGCTGAAGTCTGGCGGGGGGGCGTAAATACGCAGTATTTT	TRBD2	many	TRBJ2-3	TRBV20-1
CASSPPAGNYGYTF	TGTGCCAGCTCACCACCGGCAGGGAACTATGGCTACACCTTC	-	many	TRBJ1-2	TRBV18
CSRVRDRRAFF	TGCAGTCGAGTTAGGGATAGAAGGGCTTTCTTT	-	many	TRBJ1-1	TRBV20-1
CASSGAKAQYF	TGTGCCAGCAGTGGGGCCAAGGCGCAGTATTTT	-	-	TRBJ2-3	TRBV2
CASSNSPDRGLEAFF	TGTGCCAGCAGCAACAGCCCGGACAGGGGGCTTGAAGCTTTCTTT	TRBD1	-	TRBJ1-1	TRBV7-9
CASKGTGGDTEAFF	TGTGCCAGCAAGGGGACAGGGGGAGATACTGAAGCTTTCTTT	TRBD1	once	TRBJ1-1	TRBV2
CASSQALGQGETQYF	TGTGCCAGCAGCCAAGCCCTGGGACAGGGGGAGACCCAGTACTTC	TRBD1	-	TRBJ2-5	TRBV3-1
CASSRRTGNHSPLHF	TGTGCCAGCAGTAGACGGACAGGGAACCATTCACCCCTCCACTTT	TRBD1	once	TRBJ1-6	TRBV6-1
CARGQGFSETQYF	TGTGCCAGGGGACAGGGATTTTCGGAGACCCAGTACTTC	TRBD1	few	TRBJ2-5	TRBV12-3/TRBV12-4
CASSFDTGELFF	TGTGCCAGCAGCTTTGATACCGGGGAGCTGTTTTTT	-	many	TRBJ2-2	TRBV7-9
CASSLPSGDQETQYF	TGCGCCAGCAGCTTGCCGTCCGGGGACCAAGAGACCCAGTACTTC	-	many	TRBJ2-5	TRBV5-1
CSAKVDGLFF	TGCAGTGCTAAAGTTGACGGACTGTTTTTT	-	many	TRBJ1-4	TRBV20-1
CASSVAEGFSEKLFF	TGTGCCAGCAGCGTAGCTGAGGGGTTTAGTGAAAAACTGTTTTTT	-	few	TRBJ1-4	TRBV9
CASIEGGRGSGSNQPQHF	TGCGCCAGCATCGAAGGAGGCAGAGGGAGTGGTAGCAATCAGCCCCAGCATTTT	-	many	TRBJ1-5	TRBV10-1
CASSLRTGSSYNEQFF	TGCGCCAGCAGCCTCCGGACAGGGAGCTCCTACAATGAGCAGTTCTTC	TRBD1	many	TRBJ2-1	TRBV5-1
CASSTSNPSGGFSTDTQYF	TGTGCCAGCAGCACTTCCAACCCTAGCGGGGGTTTTAGCACAGATACGCAGTATTTT	TRBD2	many	TRBJ2-3	TRBV7-3
CASSSRGPPSLETQYF	TGTGCCAGCAGTTCCCGTGGGCCCCCTAGTTTGGAGACCCAGTACTTC	-	many	TRBJ2-5	TRBV28
CASSYSTGTTYEQYF	TGTGCCAGCAGTTACTCAACCGGGACAACCTACGAGCAGTACTTC	-	many	TRBJ2-7	TRBV6-2/TRBV6-3
CASSQAATDWTNNEQFF	TGTGCCAGCAGCCAAGCGGCAACTGACTGGACAAACAATGAGCAGTTCTTC	-	-	TRBJ2-1	TRBV3-1
CASSSSRDKNTEAFF	TGTGCCAGCAGCTCCTCCAGGGACAAGAACACTGAAGCTTTCTTT	-	few	TRBJ1-1	TRBV7-9
CASIPSGLPSQPQHF	TGTGCCAGCATCCCTAGCGGGCTTCCCTCTCAGCCCCAGCATTTT	-	many	TRBJ1-5	TRBV28
CASSVVTDDEQYF	TGTGCCAGCAGCGTAGTGACAGATGACGAGCAGTACTTC	-	many	TRBJ2-7	TRBV9
CASSLLGQGSYGQYF	TGTGCCAGTAGTTTGTTAGGACAGGGTTCCTACGGGCAGTACTTC	TRBD1	-	TRBJ2-7	TRBV27
CASSWGDRAVQPQHF	TGTGCCAGCAGTTGGGGAGACAGGGCGGTTCAGCCCCAGCATTTT	TRBD1	many	TRBJ1-5	TRBV28
CASSLDGSGELFF	TGCGCCAGCAGCTTGGATGGGTCCGGGGAGCTGTTTTTT	-	few	TRBJ2-2	TRBV5-1
CASSPRSGYSGASQPQHF	TGTGCCAGCAGCCCACGGTCTGGCTATTCCGGAGCGAGTCAGCCCCAGCATTTT	-	many	TRBJ1-5	TRBV12-3/TRBV12-4
CASSQGQGTDEQYF	TGTGCCAGCAGCCAAGGACAGGGGACAGACGAGCAGTACTTC	TRBD1	-	TRBJ2-7	TRBV3-1
CASSVDPRERGVVGELFF	TGTGCCAGCAGCGTAGACCCCCGGGAGCGGGGGGTGGTCGGGGAGCTGTTTTTT	TRBD2	-	TRBJ2-2	TRBV9
CASRDRDKSSYNEQFF	TGTGCCAGCAGGGATAGGGACAAGAGCTCCTACAATGAGCAGTTCTTC	-	many	TRBJ2-1	TRBV12-3/TRBV12-4
CASSQGDGSTDTLYF	TGTGCCAGCAGCCAAGGGGATGGGAGCACAGATACGCTGTATTTT	-	-	TRBJ2-3	TRBV4-2
CASSGPSGDPDTQYF	TGTGCCAGCAGTGGCCCTAGCGGGGACCCAGATACGCAGTATTTT	TRBD2	many	TRBJ2-3	TRBV2
CASSSEGQVQETQYF	TGCGCCAGCAGCTCCGAGGGACAGGTACAAGAGACCCAGTACTTC	TRBD1	many	TRBJ2-5	TRBV5-1
CASKRGQTSNQPQHF	TGTGCCAGCAAGCGCGGCCAGACTAGCAATCAGCCCCAGCATTTT	-	many	TRBJ1-5	TRBV6-1
CASSYGTAGDIQYF	TGTGCCAGCAGTTATGGGACCGCGGGAGACATTCAGTACTTC	TRBD2	few	TRBJ2-4	TRBV6-1
CASTPQAGFSYEQYF	TGTGCCAGCACCCCCCAGGCGGGGTTCTCCTACGAGCAGTACTTC	-	few	TRBJ2-7	TRBV6-2/TRBV6-3
CASGTGKQFF	TGTGCCAGCGGGACTGGAAAACAGTTCTTC	-	-	TRBJ2-1	TRBV12-3/TRBV12-4
CASSLDFGPEGFSPLHF	TGTGCCAGCAGCTTAGATTTCGGCCCCGAGGGATTTTCACCCCTCCACTTT	-	many	TRBJ1-6	TRBV7-9
CASSQGLAEPTDTQYF	TGTGCCAGCAGCCAAGGACTAGCGGAGCCCACAGATACGCAGTATTTT	TRBD2	many	TRBJ2-3	TRBV4-2
CASSFRGLNEETQYF	TGCGCCAGCAGCTTTCGTGGACTGAACGAAGAGACCCAGTACTTC	-	few	TRBJ2-5	TRBV5-1